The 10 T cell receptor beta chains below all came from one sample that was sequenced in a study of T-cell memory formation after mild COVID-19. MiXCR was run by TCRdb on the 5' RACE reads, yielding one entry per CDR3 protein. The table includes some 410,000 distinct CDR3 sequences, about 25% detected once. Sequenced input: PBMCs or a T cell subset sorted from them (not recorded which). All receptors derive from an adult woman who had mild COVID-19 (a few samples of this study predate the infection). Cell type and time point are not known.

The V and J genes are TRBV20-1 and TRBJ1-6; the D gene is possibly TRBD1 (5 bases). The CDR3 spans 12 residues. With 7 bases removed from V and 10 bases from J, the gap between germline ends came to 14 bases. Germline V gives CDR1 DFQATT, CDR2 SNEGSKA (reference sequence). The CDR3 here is CSGAREGSPLHF. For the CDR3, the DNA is TGCAGTGGGGCCAGGGAGGGATCACCCCTCCACTTT.

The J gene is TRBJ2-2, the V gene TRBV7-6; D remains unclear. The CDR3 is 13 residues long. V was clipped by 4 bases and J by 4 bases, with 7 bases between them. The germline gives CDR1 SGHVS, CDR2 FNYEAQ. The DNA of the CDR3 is TGTGCCAGCAGCTCCTACAGCACCGGGGAGCTGTTTTTT. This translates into CASSSYSTGELFF. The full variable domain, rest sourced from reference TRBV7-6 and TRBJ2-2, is GAGVSQSPRYKVTKRGQDVALRCDPISGHVSLYWYRQALGQGPEFLTYFNYEAQQDKSGLPNDRFSAERPEGSISTLTIQRTEQRDSAMYRCASSSYSTGELFFGEGSRLTVL.

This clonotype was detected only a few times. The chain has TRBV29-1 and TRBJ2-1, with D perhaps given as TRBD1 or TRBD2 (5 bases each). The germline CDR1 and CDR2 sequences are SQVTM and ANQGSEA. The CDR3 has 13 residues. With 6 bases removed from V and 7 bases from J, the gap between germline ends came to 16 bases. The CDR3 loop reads CSVGIGTPNEQFF. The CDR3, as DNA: TGCAGCGTGGGGATTGGGACCCCTAATGAGCAGTTCTTC.

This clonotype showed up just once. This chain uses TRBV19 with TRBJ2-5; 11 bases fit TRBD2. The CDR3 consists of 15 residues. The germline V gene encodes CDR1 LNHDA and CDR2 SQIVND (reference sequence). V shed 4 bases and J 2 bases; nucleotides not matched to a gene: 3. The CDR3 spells CASSKLAGVQETQYF. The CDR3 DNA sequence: TGTGCCAGTAGTAAACTAGCGGGAGTGCAAGAGACCCAGTACTTC.

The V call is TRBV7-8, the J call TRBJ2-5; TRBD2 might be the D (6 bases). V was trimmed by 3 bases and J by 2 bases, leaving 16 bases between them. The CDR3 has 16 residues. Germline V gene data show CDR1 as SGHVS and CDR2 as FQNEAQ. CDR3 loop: CASSFGSGPIQETQYF. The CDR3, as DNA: TGTGCCAGCAGCTTTGGGAGCGGGCCCATACAAGAGACCCAGTACTTC. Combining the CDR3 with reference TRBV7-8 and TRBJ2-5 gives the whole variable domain GAGVSQSPRYKVAKRGQDVALRCDPISGHVSLFWYQQALGQGPEFLTYFQNEAQLDKSGLPSDRFFAERPEGSVSTLKIQRTQQEDSAVYLCASSFGSGPIQETQYFGPGTRLLVL.

CDR3 region: CASSEPWRGGLYNEQFF. The CDR3, as DNA: TGTGCCAGCAGTGAACCATGGCGGGGGGGGCTATACAATGAGCAGTTCTTC. J is TRBJ2-1 and V is TRBV6-1, with 9 bases matching TRBD2. The CDR3 runs 17 residues. V lost 2 bases to trimming and J lost 4 bases; unmatched junction nucleotides: 9. Germline CDR1 MNHNS, CDR2 SASEGT.

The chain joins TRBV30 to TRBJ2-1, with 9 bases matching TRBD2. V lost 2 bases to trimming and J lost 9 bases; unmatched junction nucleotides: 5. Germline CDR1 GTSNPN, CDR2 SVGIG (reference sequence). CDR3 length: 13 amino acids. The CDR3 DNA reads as TGTGCCTGGAGTAGCGGGAGGCGGGTTGAGCAGTTCTTC. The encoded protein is CAWSSGRRVEQFF.

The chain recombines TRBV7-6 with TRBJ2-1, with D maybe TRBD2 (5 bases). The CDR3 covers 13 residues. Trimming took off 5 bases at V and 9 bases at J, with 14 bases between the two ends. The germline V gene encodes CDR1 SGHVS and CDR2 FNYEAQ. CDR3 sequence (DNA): TGTGCCAGCAGCCTCGAAGCTCGGGGTGAGCAGTTCTTC. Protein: CASSLEARGEQFF.

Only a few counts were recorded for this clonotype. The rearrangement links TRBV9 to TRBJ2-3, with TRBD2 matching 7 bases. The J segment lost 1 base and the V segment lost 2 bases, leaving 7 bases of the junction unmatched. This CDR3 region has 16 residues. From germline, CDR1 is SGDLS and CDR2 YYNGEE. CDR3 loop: CASSVGLGEGTDTQYF. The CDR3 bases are TGTGCCAGCAGCGTCGGACTAGGGGAAGGCACAGATACGCAGTATTTT.

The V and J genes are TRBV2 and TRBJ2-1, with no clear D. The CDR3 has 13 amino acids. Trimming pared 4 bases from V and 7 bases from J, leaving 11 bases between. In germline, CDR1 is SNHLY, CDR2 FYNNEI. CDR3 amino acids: CASSVTVGNEQFF. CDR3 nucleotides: TGTGCCAGCAGTGTAACGGTTGGGAATGAGCAGTTCTTC.